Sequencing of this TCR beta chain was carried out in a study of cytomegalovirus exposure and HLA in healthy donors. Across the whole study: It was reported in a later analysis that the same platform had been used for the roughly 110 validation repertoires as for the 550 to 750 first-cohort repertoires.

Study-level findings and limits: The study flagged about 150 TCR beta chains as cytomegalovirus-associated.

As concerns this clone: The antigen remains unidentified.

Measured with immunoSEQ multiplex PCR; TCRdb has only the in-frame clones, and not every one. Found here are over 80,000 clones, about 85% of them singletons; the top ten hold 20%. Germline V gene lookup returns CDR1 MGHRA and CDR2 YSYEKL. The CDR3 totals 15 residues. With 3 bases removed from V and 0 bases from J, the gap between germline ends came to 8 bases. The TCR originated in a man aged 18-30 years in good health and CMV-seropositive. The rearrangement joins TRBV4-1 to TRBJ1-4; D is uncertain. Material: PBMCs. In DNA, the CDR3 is TGCGCCAGCAGCCATAGACTGTCAACTAATGAAAAACTGTTTTTT. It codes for CASSHRLSTNEKLFF.